This TCR beta chain was recovered during a study of CD8 T cells in ankylosing spondylitis. A single record per CDR3 protein comes from TCRdb applying MiXCR to the 5' RACE reads. Among under 250,000 distinct CDR3 sequences listed, about 10% were seen once. There are a few counts of this clonotype. The specimen sequenced was blood, either unsorted or a sorted T cell fraction (not recorded which). The origin of this receptor is a male donor with ankylosing spondylitis or in good health (not recorded which).

The CDR3 DNA sequence: TGTGCCAGCAGTATACGACAGGCCGGCTATGGCTACACCTTC. Its translation: CASSIRQAGYGYTF. This chain joins TRBV6-2 or TRBV6-3 and TRBJ1-2; D might be TRBD1 (6 bases). The ends were cut back, 5 bases at V and 4 bases at J, with 14 bases in the middle. CDR1 is MNHEY, CDR2 SVGEGT, per germline. This CDR3 has 14 amino acids.